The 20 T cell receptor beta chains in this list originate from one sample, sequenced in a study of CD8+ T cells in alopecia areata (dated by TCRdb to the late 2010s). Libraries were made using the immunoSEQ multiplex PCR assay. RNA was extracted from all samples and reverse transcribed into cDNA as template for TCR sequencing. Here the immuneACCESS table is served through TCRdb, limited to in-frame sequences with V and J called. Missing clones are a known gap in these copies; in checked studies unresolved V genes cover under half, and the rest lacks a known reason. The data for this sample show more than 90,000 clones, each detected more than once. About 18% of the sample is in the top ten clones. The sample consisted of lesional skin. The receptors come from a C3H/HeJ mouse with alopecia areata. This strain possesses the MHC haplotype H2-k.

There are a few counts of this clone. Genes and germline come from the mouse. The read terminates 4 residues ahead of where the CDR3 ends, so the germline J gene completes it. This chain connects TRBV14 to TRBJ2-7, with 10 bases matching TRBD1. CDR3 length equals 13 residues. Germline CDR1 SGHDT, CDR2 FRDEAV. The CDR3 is CASSRDRGYEQYF. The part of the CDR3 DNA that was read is TGTGCCAGCAGTAGGGACAGGGGATAT.

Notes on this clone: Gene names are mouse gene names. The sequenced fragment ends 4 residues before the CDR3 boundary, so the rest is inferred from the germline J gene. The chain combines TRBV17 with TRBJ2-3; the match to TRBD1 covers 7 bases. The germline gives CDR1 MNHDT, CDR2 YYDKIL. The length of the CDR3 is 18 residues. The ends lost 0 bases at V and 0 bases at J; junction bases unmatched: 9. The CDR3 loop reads CASSRDPLRDSSAETLYF. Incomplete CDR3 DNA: TGTGCTAGCAGTAGAGACCCTCTCCGGGACAGTAGTGCAGAA. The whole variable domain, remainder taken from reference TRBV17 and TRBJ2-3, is DTTVKQNPRYKLARVGKPVNLICSQTMNHDTMYWYQKKPNQAPKLLLFYYDKILNREADTFEKFQSSRPNNSFCSLYIGSAGLEYSAMYLCASSRDPLRDSSAETLYFGSGTRLTVL.

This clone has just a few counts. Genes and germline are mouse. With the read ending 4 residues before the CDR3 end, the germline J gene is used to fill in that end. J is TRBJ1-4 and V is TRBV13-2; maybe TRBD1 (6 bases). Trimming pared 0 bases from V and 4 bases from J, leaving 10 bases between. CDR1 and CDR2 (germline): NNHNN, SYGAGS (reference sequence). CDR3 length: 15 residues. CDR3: CASGDAGQINERLFF. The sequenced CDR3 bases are TGTGCCAGCGGTGATGCTGGACAGATCAACGAA.

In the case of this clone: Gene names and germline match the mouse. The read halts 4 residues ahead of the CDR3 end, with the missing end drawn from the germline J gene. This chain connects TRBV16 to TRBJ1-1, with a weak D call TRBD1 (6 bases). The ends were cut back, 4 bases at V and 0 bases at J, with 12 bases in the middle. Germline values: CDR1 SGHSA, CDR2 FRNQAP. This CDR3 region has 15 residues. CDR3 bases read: TGTGCAAGCAGCTCGACCGGGACACCAAACACA. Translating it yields CASSSTGTPNT. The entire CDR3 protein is CASSSTGTPNTEVFF.

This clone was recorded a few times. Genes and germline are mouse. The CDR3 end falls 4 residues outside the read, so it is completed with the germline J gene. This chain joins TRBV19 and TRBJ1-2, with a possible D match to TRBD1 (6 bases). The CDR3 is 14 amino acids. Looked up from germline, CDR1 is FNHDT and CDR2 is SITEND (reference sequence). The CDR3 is CASSQGPSGSDYTF. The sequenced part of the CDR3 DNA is TGTGCCAGCAGTCAGGGGCCCTCAGGATCC. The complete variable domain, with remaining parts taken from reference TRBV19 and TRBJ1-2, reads GGIITQTPKFLIGQEGQKLTLKCQQNFNHDTMYWYRQDSGKGLRLIYYSITENDLQKGDLSEGYDASREKKSSFSLTVTSAQKNEMAVFLCASSQGPSGSDYTFGSGTRLLVI.

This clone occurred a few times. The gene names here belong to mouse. Partial CDR3 DNA: TGTGCCAGCAGTGTCCCTGGGATCCAAGAC. This sequence encodes CASSVPGIQD. The whole CDR3 sequence reads CASSVPGIQDTQYF. The chain has TRBV13-3 and TRBJ2-5; D is possibly TRBD2 (5 bases). With the read ending 4 residues before the CDR3 end, the germline J gene is used to fill in that end. The CDR3 covers 14 residues. Germline V gene sequence: CDR1 NNHDY, CDR2 SYVADS. The V gene lost 3 bases and the J gene lost 2 bases, with 10 bases spanning the gap. The whole variable domain, filled in from reference TRBV13-3 and TRBJ2-5, reads EAAVTQSPRSKVAVTGGKVTLSCHQTNNHDYMYWYRQDTGHGLRLIHYSYVADSTEKGDIPDGYKASRPSQENFSLILELASLSQTAVYFCASSVPGIQDTQYFGPGTRLLVL.

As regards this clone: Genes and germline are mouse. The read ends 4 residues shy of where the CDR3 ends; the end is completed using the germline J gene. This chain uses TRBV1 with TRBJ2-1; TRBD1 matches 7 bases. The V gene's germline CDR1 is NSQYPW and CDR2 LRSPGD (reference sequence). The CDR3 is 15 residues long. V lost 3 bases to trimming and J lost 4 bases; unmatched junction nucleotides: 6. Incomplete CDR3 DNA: TGCACCTGCAGTGCCGGGGACAGAAGATATGCT. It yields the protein CTCSAGDRRYA. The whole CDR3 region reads CTCSAGDRRYAEQFF. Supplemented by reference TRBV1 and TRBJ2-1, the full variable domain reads VTLLEQNPRWRLVPRGQAVNLRCILKNSQYPWMSWYQQDLQKQLQWLFTLRSPGDKEVKSLPGADYLATRVTDTELRLQVANMSQGRTLYCTCSAGDRRYAEQFFGPGTRLTVL.

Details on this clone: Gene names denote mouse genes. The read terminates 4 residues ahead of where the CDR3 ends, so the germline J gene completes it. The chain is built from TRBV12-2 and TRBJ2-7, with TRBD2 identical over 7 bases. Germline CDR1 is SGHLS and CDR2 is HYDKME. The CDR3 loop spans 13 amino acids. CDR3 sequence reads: CASSSGGEYEQYF. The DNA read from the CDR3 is TGTGCCAGCTCCTCCGGGGGGGAGTAT. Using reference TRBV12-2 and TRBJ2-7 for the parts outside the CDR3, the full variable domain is NSGVVQSPRYIIKGKGERSILKCIPISGHLSVAWYQQTQGQELKFFIQHYDKMERDKGNLPSRFSVQQFDDYHSEMNMSALELEDSAVYFCASSSGGEYEQYFGPGTRLTVL.

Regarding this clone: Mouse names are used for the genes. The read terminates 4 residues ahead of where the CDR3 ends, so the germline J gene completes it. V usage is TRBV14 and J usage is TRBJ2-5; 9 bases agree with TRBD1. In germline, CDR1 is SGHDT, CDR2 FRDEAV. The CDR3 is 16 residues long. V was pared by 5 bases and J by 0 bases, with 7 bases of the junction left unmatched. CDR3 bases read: TGTGCCAGCAGCTCCGGGACAGGGATTAACCAAGAC. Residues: CASSSGTGINQD. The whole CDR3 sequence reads CASSSGTGINQDTQYF.

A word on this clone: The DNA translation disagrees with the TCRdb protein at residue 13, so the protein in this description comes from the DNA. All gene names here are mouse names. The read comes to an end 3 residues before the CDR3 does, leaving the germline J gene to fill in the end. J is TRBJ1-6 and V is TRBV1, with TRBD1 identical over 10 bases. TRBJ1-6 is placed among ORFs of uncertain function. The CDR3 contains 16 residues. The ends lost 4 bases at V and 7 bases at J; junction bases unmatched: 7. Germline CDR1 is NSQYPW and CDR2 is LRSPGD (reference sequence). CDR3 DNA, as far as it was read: TGCACCTGCAGTGAGGGACAGGGGAAGGGAAATTCGCCC. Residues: CTCSEGQGKGNSP. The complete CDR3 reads CTCSEGQGKGNSPLYF.

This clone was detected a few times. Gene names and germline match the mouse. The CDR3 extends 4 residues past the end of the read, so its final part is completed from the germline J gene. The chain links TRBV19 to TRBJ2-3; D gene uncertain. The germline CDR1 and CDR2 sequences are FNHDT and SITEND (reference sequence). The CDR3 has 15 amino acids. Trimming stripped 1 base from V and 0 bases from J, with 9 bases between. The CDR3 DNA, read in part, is TGTGCCAGCAGTATACTCTGGTCTAGTGCAGAA. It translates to CASSILWSSAE. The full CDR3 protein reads CASSILWSSAETLYF.

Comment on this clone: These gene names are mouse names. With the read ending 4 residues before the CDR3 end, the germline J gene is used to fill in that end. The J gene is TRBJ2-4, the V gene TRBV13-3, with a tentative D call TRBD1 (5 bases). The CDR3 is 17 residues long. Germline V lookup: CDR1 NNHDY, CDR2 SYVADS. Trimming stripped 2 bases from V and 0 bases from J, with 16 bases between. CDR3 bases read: TGTGCCAGCAGTGAGTCCGGCAGGAGGGGTAGTCAAAAC. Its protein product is CASSESGRRGSQN. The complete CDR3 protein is CASSESGRRGSQNTLYF.

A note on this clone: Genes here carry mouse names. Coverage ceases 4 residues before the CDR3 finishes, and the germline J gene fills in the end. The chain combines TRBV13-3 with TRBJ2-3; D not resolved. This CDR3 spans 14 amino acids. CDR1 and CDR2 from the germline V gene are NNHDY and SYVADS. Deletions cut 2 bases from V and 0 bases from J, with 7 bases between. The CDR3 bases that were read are TGTGCCAGCAGTGAACTGAGCAGTGCAGAA. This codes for CASSELSSAE. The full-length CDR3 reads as CASSELSSAETLYF.

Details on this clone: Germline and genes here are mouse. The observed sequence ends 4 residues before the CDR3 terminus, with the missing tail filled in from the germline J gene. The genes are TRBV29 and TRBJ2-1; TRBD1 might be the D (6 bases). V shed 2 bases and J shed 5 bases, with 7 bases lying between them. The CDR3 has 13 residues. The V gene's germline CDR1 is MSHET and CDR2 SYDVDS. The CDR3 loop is CASSLGTNAEQFF. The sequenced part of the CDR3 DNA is TGTGCTAGCAGTTTAGGGACAAATGCT.

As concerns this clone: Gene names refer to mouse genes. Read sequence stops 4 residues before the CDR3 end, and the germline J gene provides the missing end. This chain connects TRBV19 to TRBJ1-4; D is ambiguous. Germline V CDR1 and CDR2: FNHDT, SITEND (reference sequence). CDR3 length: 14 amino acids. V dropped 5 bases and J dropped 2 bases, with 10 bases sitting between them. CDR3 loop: CASRTDFSNERLFF. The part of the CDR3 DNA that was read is TGTGCCAGCAGAACAGATTTCTCCAACGAA.

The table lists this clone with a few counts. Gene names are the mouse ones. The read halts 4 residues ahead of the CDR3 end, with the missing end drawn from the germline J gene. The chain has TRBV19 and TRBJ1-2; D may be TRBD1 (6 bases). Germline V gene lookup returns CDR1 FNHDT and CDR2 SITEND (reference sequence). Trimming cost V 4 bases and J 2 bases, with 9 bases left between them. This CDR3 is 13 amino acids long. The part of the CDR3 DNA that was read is TGTGCCAGCAGTTCAAGGGGGAACTCC. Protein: CASSSRGNS. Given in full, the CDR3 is CASSSRGNSDYTF. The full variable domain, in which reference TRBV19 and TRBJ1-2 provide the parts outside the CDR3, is GGIITQTPKFLIGQEGQKLTLKCQQNFNHDTMYWYRQDSGKGLRLIYYSITENDLQKGDLSEGYDASREKKSSFSLTVTSAQKNEMAVFLCASSSRGNSDYTFGSGTRLLVI.

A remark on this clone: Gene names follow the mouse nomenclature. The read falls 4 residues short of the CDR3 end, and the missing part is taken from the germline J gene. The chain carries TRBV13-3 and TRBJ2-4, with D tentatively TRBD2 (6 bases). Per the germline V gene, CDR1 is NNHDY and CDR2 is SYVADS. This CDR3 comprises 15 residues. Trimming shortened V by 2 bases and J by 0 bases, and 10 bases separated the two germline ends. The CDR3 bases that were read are TGTGCCAGCAGTGAAGCGGGGGGTAGTCAAAAC. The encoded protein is CASSEAGGSQN. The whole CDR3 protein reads CASSEAGGSQNTLYF.

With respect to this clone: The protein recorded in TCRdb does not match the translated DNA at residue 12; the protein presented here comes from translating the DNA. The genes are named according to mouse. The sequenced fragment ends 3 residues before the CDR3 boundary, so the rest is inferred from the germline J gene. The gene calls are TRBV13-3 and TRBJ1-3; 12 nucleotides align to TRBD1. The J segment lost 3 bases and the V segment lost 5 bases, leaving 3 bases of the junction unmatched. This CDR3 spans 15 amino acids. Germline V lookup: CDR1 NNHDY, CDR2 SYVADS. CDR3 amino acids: CASRRDRGLGNTLYF. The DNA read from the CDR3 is TGTGCCAGCAGACGGGACAGGGGGCTTGGAAATACG.

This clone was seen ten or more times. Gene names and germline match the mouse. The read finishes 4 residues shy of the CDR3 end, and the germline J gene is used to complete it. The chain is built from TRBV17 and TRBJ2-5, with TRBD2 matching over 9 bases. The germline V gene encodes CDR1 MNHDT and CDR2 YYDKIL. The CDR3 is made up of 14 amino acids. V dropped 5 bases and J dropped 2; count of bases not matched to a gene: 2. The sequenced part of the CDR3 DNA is TGTGCTAGCAGTCACTGGGGGGTCCAAGAC. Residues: CASSHWGVQD. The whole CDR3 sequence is CASSHWGVQDTQYF.

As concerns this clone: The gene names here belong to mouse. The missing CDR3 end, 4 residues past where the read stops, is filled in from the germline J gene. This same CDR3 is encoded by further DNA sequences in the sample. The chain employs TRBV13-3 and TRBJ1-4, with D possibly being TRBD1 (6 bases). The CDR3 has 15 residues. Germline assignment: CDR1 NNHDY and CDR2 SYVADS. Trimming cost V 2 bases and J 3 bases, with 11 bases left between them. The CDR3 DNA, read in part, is TGTGCCAGCAGTGAAGTGGGGGGCCCCAACGAA. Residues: CASSEVGGPNE. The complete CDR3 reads CASSEVGGPNERLFF. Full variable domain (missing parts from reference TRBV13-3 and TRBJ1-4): EAAVTQSPRSKVAVTGGKVTLSCHQTNNHDYMYWYRQDTGHGLRLIHYSYVADSTEKGDIPDGYKASRPSQENFSLILELASLSQTAVYFCASSEVGGPNERLFFGHGTKLSVL.